This record concerns one T cell receptor (beta chain) sequence. The entry originates in a study of T-cell memory formation after mild COVID-19. Turning to the study itself: TCR clusters showed largely donor specificity.

TCRdb fed the 5' RACE reads into MiXCR, producing one record per CDR3 protein. The table has 84,000 or so distinct CDR3 sequences, approximately 14% seen once; the top ten hold under 35%. Deletions cut 3 bases from V and 2 bases from J, with 10 bases between. CDR3 length equals 14 residues. The TCR sequence derives from an adult woman who had mild COVID-19 (a few samples of this study predate the infection). Cell type and time point are not known. This chain joins TRBV12-3 or TRBV12-4 and TRBJ1-1, with D possibly being TRBD1 (5 bases). The specimen was PBMCs or a T cell subset sorted from them (not recorded which). CDR3: CASSFSDRNTEAFF. As DNA, the CDR3 is TGTGCCAGCAGTTTTTCTGACAGAAACACTGAAGCTTTCTTT.